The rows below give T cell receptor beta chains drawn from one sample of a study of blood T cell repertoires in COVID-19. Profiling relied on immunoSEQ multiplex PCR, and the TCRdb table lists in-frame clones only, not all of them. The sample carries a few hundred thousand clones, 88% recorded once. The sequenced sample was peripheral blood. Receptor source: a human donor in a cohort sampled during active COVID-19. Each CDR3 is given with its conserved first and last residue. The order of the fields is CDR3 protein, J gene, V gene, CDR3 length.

CASSLDLSGAYEQYF,TRBJ2-7,TRBV7-2,15
CASSWGRWSHEQYF,TRBJ2-7,TRBV5-6,14
CASSLTGGNGQPQHF,TRBJ1-5,TRBV6-2/TRBV6-3,15
CASSLGGHYGYTF,TRBJ1-2,TRBV28,13
CASSTGTRAASTLDTQYF,TRBJ2-3,TRBV18,18
CASSAREGVISGANVLTF,TRBJ2-6,TRBV7-3,18
CASSRQGSAGYTF,TRBJ1-2,TRBV19,13
CASSFAGLLDTQYF,TRBJ2-3,TRBV28,14
CASSSGQGVVNYGYTF,TRBJ1-2,TRBV6-2/TRBV6-3,16
CAISQSTVNTEAFF,TRBJ1-1,TRBV10-3,14
CASSEGAIDEQFF,TRBJ2-1,TRBV10-1,13
CASSPGTGVSYGYTF,TRBJ1-2,TRBV4-1,15
CATSPSPGQVYGYTF,TRBJ1-2,TRBV15,15